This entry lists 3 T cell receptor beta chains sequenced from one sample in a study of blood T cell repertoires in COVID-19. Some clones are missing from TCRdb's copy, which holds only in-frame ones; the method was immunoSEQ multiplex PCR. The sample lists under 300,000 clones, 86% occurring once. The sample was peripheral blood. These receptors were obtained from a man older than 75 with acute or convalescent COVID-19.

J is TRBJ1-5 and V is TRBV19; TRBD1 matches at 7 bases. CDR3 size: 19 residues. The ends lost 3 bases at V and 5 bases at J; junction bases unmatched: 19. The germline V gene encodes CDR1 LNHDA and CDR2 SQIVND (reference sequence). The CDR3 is CASSISGTAPLVSDQPQHF. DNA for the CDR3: TGTGCCAGTAGTATTTCCGGGACAGCACCCCTTGTAAGCGATCAGCCCCAGCATTTT.

CDR3 region: CASSTQDTHNSPLHF. The CDR3 DNA follows: TGCGCCAGCTCCACGCAGGACACACATAATTCACCCCTCCACTTT. V gene TRBV5-1 combines with J gene TRBJ1-6; D may be TRBD1 (5 bases). This CDR3 has 15 residues. V shed 7 bases and J shed 5 bases, with 16 bases lying between them. In germline, CDR1 is SGHRS, CDR2 YFSETQ.

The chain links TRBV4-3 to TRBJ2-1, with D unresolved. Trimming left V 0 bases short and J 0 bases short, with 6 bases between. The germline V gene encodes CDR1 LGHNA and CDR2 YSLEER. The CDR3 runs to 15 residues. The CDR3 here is CASSQDTYSYNEQFF. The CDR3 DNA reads TGCGCCAGCAGCCAAGACACCTACTCCTACAATGAGCAGTTCTTC.